The 9 T cell receptor beta chains reported below all come from one sample, sequenced in a study of T cells expressing NK-cell markers. TCRdb derives one entry per CDR3 protein from the 5' RACE reads, leaving out DNA. The data show roughly 350,000 distinct CDR3 sequences, and the top ten clones hold around 5.2%. What was sequenced was blood T cells: a sorted CD56 or NKG2C T cell subset, CD4+ or CD8+ T cells, or bulk PBMC T cells (not recorded which). Source of these receptors: a man aged 18-70 years in good health.

This chain uses TRBV19 with TRBJ2-7. The CDR3 sequence is 15 residues long. Germline CDR1 LNHDA, CDR2 SQIVND (reference sequence). This CDR3 is CASSTQIKGSYEQYF. The whole variable domain, remainder taken from reference TRBV19 and TRBJ2-7, is DGGITQSPKYLFRKEGQNVTLSCEQNLNHDAMYWYRQDPGQGLRLIYYSQIVNDFQKGDIAEGYSVSREKKESFPLTVTSAQKNPTAFYLCASSTQIKGSYEQYFGPGTRLTVT.

The chain is built from TRBV5-1 and TRBJ2-5; no DNA is available, so the TRBD1 call from TCRdb remains unchecked. The CDR3 sequence is 12 residues long. Looked up from germline, CDR1 is SGHRS and CDR2 is YFSETQ. The CDR3 is CASKDRGETQYF.

This chain links TRBV20-1 with TRBJ1-1; TCRdb picks TRBD1, but there is no DNA to check that call. There are 13 residues in the CDR3. In germline, CDR1 is DFQATT, CDR2 SNEGSKA (reference sequence). This CDR3 reads CSVSPRRPSEAFF.

The chain carries TRBV12-3 or TRBV12-4 and TRBJ2-7; TCRdb names TRBD1, which stays unverified in the absence of DNA. The CDR3 is 15 amino acids. The CDR3 reads CASGIPGQPVYEQYF.

The chain uses TRBV29-1 and TRBJ2-2; no DNA is available, so the TRBD2 call from TCRdb remains unchecked. The CDR3 runs 14 residues. Per the germline V gene, CDR1 is SQVTM and CDR2 is ANQGSEA. The CDR3 sequence: CSVERAGRTGELFF.

The V call is TRBV5-5, the J call TRBJ2-7. The CDR3 spans 15 residues. Looked up from germline, CDR1 is SGHKS and CDR2 is YYEKEE (reference sequence). This CDR3 reads CASSLGLSVSYEQYF.

The rearrangement joins TRBV7-9 to TRBJ2-7; the TCRdb call, TRBD2, lacks DNA for checking. The CDR3 consists of 15 residues. Germline-derived CDR1 and CDR2 are SEHNR and FQNEAQ (reference sequence). CDR3 sequence: CASSLLRLAGSEQYF. The full variable domain, its missing parts supplied by reference TRBV7-9 and TRBJ2-7, is DTGVSQNPRHKITKRGQNVTFRCDPISEHNRLYWYRQTLGQGPEFLTYFQNEAQLEKSRLLSDRFSAERPKGSFSTLEIQRTEQGDSAMYLCASSLLRLAGSEQYFGPGTRLTVT.

The V call is TRBV6-1, the J call TRBJ2-7. The CDR3 has 14 residues. Germline lookup yields CDR1 MNHNS and CDR2 SASEGT. The CDR3 spells CASSEARSLDEQYF.

The gene calls are TRBV27 and TRBJ2-3; the TRBD2 assignment by TCRdb is unverifiable without DNA. Germline loops: CDR1 MNHEY, CDR2 SMNVEV (reference sequence). This CDR3 has 14 amino acids. CDR3 sequence: CASSSGGRPDTQYF.